Below, one TCR beta chain is given with its context. The data are from a study of PD-1 blockade in mismatch repair-deficient tumors. About the research overall: Patients had over ten mismatch repair-deficient cancer types and were previously treated and progressing.

This CDR3 spans 13 amino acids. Germline CDR1 LNHDA, CDR2 SQIVND (reference sequence). V lost 3 bases, J lost 6 bases, and 1 base stayed unmatched. The method was immunoSEQ multiplex PCR; TCRdb's version includes in-frame clones alone and lacks a portion of them. The repertoire has more than 50,000 clones, more than 70% of them found once; the top ten carry roughly 14%. The clonotype comes from an adult with mismatch repair-deficient cancer. This rearrangement joins TRBV19 to TRBJ1-5; 8 positions match TRBD1. The sequences come from peripheral blood, collected 52 weeks after starting pembrolizumab. The CDR3 DNA follows: TGTGCCAGTAGTATGGACAGGGTTCAGCCCCAGCATTTT. Its translation is CASSMDRVQPQHF.